This is a list of T cell receptor beta chains from one sample in a study of chemoradiotherapy in HPV16-positive cancers. Here immunoSEQ multiplex PCR was the method, and the copy in TCRdb shows in-frame clones only, minus some. The sample carries 40,000 or so clones, more than 75% recorded once. Material: blood, obtained from a patient who underwent chemoradiotherapy. These receptors were obtained from a human donor with HPV-associated anogenital cancer. CDR3s include the opening cysteine and the closing phenylalanine or tryptophan. D genes are given only for firm matches. Expanded clones get a size class; other rows say once, few or many, or leave the size out.

clone_size,v_call,d_call,j_call,cdr3_nt,cdr3_aa
.,TRBV7-2,.,TRBJ1-4,TGTGCCAGCAGCCCCCCACCCGGTAATGAAAAACTGTTTTTT,CASSPPPGNEKLFF
.,TRBV7-9,.,TRBJ1-5,TGTGCCAGTACCCGGGGGGAGGATCAGCCCCAGCATTTT,CASTRGEDQPQHF
.,TRBV5-1,.,TRBJ1-1,TGCGCCAGCAGCTTAACAGGGATAAACACTGAAGCTTTCTTT,CASSLTGINTEAFF
.,TRBV10-2,.,TRBJ1-2,TGCGCCAGCAGTGAGTACGGTAGCCACACCTTC,CASSEYGSHTF
.,TRBV5-1,.,TRBJ2-7,TGCGCCAGCCAAGGTCCTGGCTACGAGCAGTACTTC,CASQGPGYEQYF
.,TRBV30,.,TRBJ1-6,TGTGCCTGGACCAGCGGGACCTATAATTCACCCCTCCACTTT,CAWTSGTYNSPLHF
.,TRBV11-2,TRBD2,TRBJ2-3,TGTGCCAGCAGGTTGGGGGGGAGGGGCACAGATACGCAGTATTTT,CASRLGGRGTDTQYF
.,TRBV10-2,TRBD1,TRBJ2-7,TGCGCCAGCAGCCGCTACGGGACAGGGGAGTACGAGCAGTACTTC,CASSRYGTGEYEQYF
.,TRBV6-6,.,TRBJ1-1,TGTGCCAGCAGCAACGGCGGGGGATCGAACACTGAAGCTTTCTTT,CASSNGGGSNTEAFF
.,TRBV11-2,.,TRBJ1-4,TGTGCCAGCAGCCTAGCCCTAGGACTTCGACCTGCAACTAATGAAAAACTGTTTTTT,CASSLALGLRPATNEKLFF
.,TRBV11-2,.,TRBJ1-1,TGTGCCAGCAGCTTTTCGGGGGACACTGAAGCTTTCTTT,CASSFSGDTEAFF
once,TRBV10-3,.,TRBJ1-2,TGTGCCATCAGTGAGTCCATAGCTAACTATGGCTACACCTTC,CAISESIANYGYTF
.,TRBV20-1,.,TRBJ2-3,TGCAGTGCTACCCACACAGATACGCAGTATTTT,CSATHTDTQYF
.,TRBV5-5,.,TRBJ1-2,TGTGCCAGCAGCTTGGATTTGGCAATAAAAGTTTCTAACTATGGCTACACCTTC,CASSLDLAIKVSNYGYTF
.,TRBV4-3,TRBD2,TRBJ2-1,TGCGCCAGCAGCCTGTCTAGCGGGGGGCCGGGTTCCTACAATGAGCAGTTCTTC,CASSLSSGGPGSYNEQFF
.,TRBV9,.,TRBJ2-3,TGTGCCAGCAGCGCCTCCTTGGGGAGCACAGATACGCAGTATTTT,CASSASLGSTDTQYF